These 13 T cell receptor beta chains originate from one sample sequenced in a study of response to subunit inactivated influenza vaccine (dated by TCRdb to about 2018). The library was built by means of RT-PCR. The sequencer listed for this sample is Illumina HiSeq 2500. TCRdb reworked the public reads: Q25 trimming with fastp, MiXCR clone assembly, productive beta chains retained. When rows share a CDR3 protein, they turn into one entry using the most common DNA and genes. The sample table holds roughly 550,000 distinct CDR3 sequences, of which approximately 24% were seen once. The ten biggest clones cover around 2.8% of the sample. The same data also went into a second study, on T cells expressing NK-cell markers. From that second study: The TCR beta cDNA libraries were made using 5'RACE template switching, a step that added both a universal primer site and unique molecular identifiers.

Sequenced here: CD4+ T cells sorted from PBMCs, sampled roughly 12 days after vaccination. The origin of the receptors is a man in his fifties who received an inactivated influenza vaccine. Donor details come from another sample of the same person, matched by shared clones.

Only a few counts were recorded for this clonotype. For the CDR3, the DNA is TGTGCCACCAGCAAGACCCGGACTAGCGGGAGGGCCCGGATCGATGAGCAGTTCTTC. This codes for CATSKTRTSGRARIDEQFF. V gene TRBV15 combines with J gene TRBJ2-1; 15 bases map to TRBD2. V lost 4 bases and J lost 8; bases outside the gene matches: 15. CDR1 and CDR2 (germline): LNHNV, YYDKDF (reference sequence). CDR3 length equals 19 residues.

V usage is TRBV7-2 and J usage is TRBJ2-3, with D unclear. The CDR3 totals 16 residues. V shed 1 base and J shed 6 bases, with 17 bases lying between them. Germline CDR1 reads SGHTA; CDR2 reads FQGNSA. CDR3 DNA: TGTGCCAGCAGCTTAGGTCCTTGGCCAGGCCGGGATACGCAGTATTTT. Translating it yields CASSLGPWPGRDTQYF.

This clonotype was seen a few times. The V gene is TRBV5-1, the J gene TRBJ2-4, with TRBD2 as a possible D gene (6 bases). CDR1 SGHRS and CDR2 YFSETQ come from the germline V gene. CDR3 length: 16 residues. V lost 0 bases, J lost 3 bases, and 13 bases lay in between. In DNA form, the CDR3 reads TGCGCCAGCAGCTTGGATGGGAGGTCGGGCAAAAACATTCAGTACTTC. Amino acids: CASSLDGRSGKNIQYF.

This clonotype was recorded a few times. The chain has TRBV18 and TRBJ1-1; possibly TRBD1 for D (5 bases). V lost 2 bases and J 2 bases, leaving 15 bases between the germline ends. CDR3 length: 16 amino acids. The germline V gene has CDR1 KGHSH and CDR2 LQKENI. For the CDR3, the DNA is TGTGCCAGCTCACCATGGGCAGGGAGTGGAAACACTGAAGCTTTCTTT. It specifies CASSPWAGSGNTEAFF.

This clonotype appeared a few times. CDR3 sequence reads: CASRQSDRGDTEAFF. The CDR3 DNA is TGCGCCAGCAGGCAATCTGACAGGGGAGACACTGAAGCTTTCTTT. The V and J genes are TRBV5-1 and TRBJ1-1; 8 bases agree with TRBD1. Losses at the gene ends were 5 bases for V and 3 bases for J; bases not matched to a gene: 9. Germline CDR1 and CDR2: SGHRS and YFSETQ. This CDR3 contains 15 residues. The full variable domain, with the rest looked up from reference TRBV5-1 and TRBJ1-1, is KAGVTQTPRYLIKTRGQQVTLSCSPISGHRSVSWYQQTPGQGLQFLFEYFSETQRNKGNFPGRFSGRQFSNSRSEMNVSTLELGDSALYLCASRQSDRGDTEAFFGQGTRLTVV.

The J gene is TRBJ2-6, the V gene TRBV20-1, with TRBD1 matching 7 bases. After removal of 6 bases from V and 2 bases from J, the junction contained 4 bases not matched to a gene. This CDR3 comprises 14 residues. Looked up from germline, CDR1 is DFQATT and CDR2 is SNEGSKA (reference sequence). This CDR3 reads CSADGQAGANVLTF. The CDR3, as DNA: TGCAGTGCCGATGGACAGGCTGGGGCCAACGTCCTGACTTTC.

Concerning this clonotype itself: Possible read error: a much larger clone is one base away. CDR3 protein: CSVDQGRETQSF. The CDR3 nucleotides read TGCAGCGTTGATCAGGGTCGGGAGACCCAGTCCTTC. The V and J genes are TRBV29-1 and TRBJ2-5; perhaps TRBD2 as D (6 bases). The germline gives CDR1 SQVTM, CDR2 ANQGSEA. This CDR3 spans 12 amino acids.

This clonotype came up once. V gene TRBV7-9 combines with J gene TRBJ2-7; D is perhaps TRBD2 (5 bases). The V and J ends lost 8 bases and 1 base respectively, with 12 bases between them. CDR1 is SEHNR and CDR2 is FQNEAQ in the germline V gene (reference sequence). This CDR3 region has 13 residues. CDR3 nucleotides: TGTGCCAGCCGATCGGGGTGGTCCTACGAGCAGTACTTC. It is translated as CASRSGWSYEQYF.

The chain has TRBV20-1 and TRBJ1-6; no clear D. The V end lost 0 bases, the J end lost 8 bases, and 20 bases lay between the germline ends. The CDR3 totals 17 residues. The V gene's germline CDR1 is DFQATT and CDR2 SNEGSKA (reference sequence). In DNA, the CDR3 is TGCAGTGCTAGAGATCCCAGAAGGGAGGCCGGTGATTCACCCCTCCACTTT. It codes for CSARDPRREAGDSPLHF.

CDR3 in DNA: TGTGCCATCAGTGAGCCGGGGGTGGGCACTGAAGCTTTCTTT. Residues: CAISEPGVGTEAFF. The J gene is TRBJ1-1, the V gene TRBV10-3, with D possibly TRBD1 on 5 matching bases. Trimming removed 2 bases at V and 4 bases at J, with 11 bases between. CDR3 length equals 14 residues. Germline-derived CDR1 and CDR2 are ENHRY and SYGVKD.

The chain combines TRBV7-3 with TRBJ2-2; 11 nucleotides agree with TRBD2. There are 18 residues in the CDR3. The V gene's germline CDR1 is SGHTA and CDR2 FQGTGA. Unmatched junction bases numbered 13, after V lost 5 bases and J lost 5 bases. For the CDR3, the DNA is TGTGCCAGCAGCCCCACGGGACATAGCGGGAGGGGGACCGGGGAGCTGTTTTTT. As protein: CASSPTGHSGRGTGELFF.

This clonotype has only a few counts. The chain couples TRBV20-1 to TRBJ1-2; D uncertain. The CDR3 loop spans 14 amino acids. The germline V gene has CDR1 DFQATT and CDR2 SNEGSKA (reference sequence). Trimming removed 0 bases at V and 4 bases at J, with 12 bases between. The CDR3 sequence: CSARDRRASYGYTF. The CDR3 coding sequence is TGCAGTGCTAGAGATCGGAGGGCCTCCTATGGCTACACCTTC.

This clonotype was picked up a small number of times. V and J are TRBV12-3 or TRBV12-4 and TRBJ2-1; 10 bases agree with TRBD2. This CDR3 contains 13 residues. V was pared by 10 bases and J by 7 bases, with 7 bases of the junction left unmatched. CDR3 nucleotides: TGTGCCACCGGGACTAGCGCCTCGAATGAGCAGTTCTTC. Amino acid sequence: CATGTSASNEQFF.